This is a list of T cell receptor beta chains from one sample in a study of blood T cell repertoires in COVID-19. TCRdb's copy holds only in-frame clones and misses some; the assay was immunoSEQ multiplex PCR. Counted here are approximately 150,000 clones, 84% occurring once; the ten biggest clones make up over 1.1%. Specimen: peripheral blood. The receptors here all came from a man aged 60-69 years with acute or convalescent COVID-19. Each CDR3 is given with its conserved first and last residue. A D gene is named only where the DNA matches it firmly. Only part of the rows carry a size: once, few, many, or a class if the clone is expanded.

clone_size	d_call	j_call	v_call	cdr3_nt	cdr3_aa
-	TRBD1	TRBJ1-4	TRBV6-5	TGTGCCAGCAGTTACTCCGGGACAGGGGATGAAAAACTGTTTTTT	CASSYSGTGDEKLFF
-	TRBD2	TRBJ2-2	TRBV5-1	TGCGCCAGCAGCTTGGGACTAGCGGGAAGCACCGGGGAGCTGTTTTTT	CASSLGLAGSTGELFF
-	TRBD1	TRBJ2-1	TRBV30	TGTGCCTGGAGGTGGAACAGGGGGCTCAATGAGCAGTTCTTC	CAWRWNRGLNEQFF
few	TRBD1	TRBJ1-1	TRBV6-6	TGTGCCAGCAGCTGGGACAGTGAAGCTTTCTTT	CASSWDSEAFF
-	-	TRBJ1-1	TRBV5-1	TGCGCCAGCAGTTTGCAAGGGGGATCTACTGAAGCTTTCTTT	CASSLQGGSTEAFF
-	-	TRBJ2-7	TRBV7-9	TGTGCCAGCAGCTTAACACAGGGCCCTTCCAACGAGCAGTACTTC	CASSLTQGPSNEQYF
-	TRBD1	TRBJ1-3	TRBV14	TGTGCCAGCAGCCACCGACAGGGTTCTGGAAACACCATATATTTT	CASSHRQGSGNTIYF
-	-	TRBJ2-3	TRBV5-1	TGCGCCAGCAGCTTGGTGGCGGGGGCGACAGATACGCAGTATTTT	CASSLVAGATDTQYF
once	-	TRBJ2-7	TRBV12-5	TGTGCTAGTGGTTTGATTGACCGGGGGGCTTCCTACGAGCAGTACTTC	CASGLIDRGASYEQYF
-	TRBD2	TRBJ2-5	TRBV6-6	TGTGCCAGCAGTACTAGCGGGCCCCGGGGGGCCCAGTACTTC	CASSTSGPRGAQYF
-	-	TRBJ2-5	TRBV29-1	TGCAGCGTTGAGACTTCGCCCCAGTACTTC	CSVETSPQYF
-	TRBD2	TRBJ2-5	TRBV11-1	TGTGCCAGCAGCTTAGAGCGGGGAGGAAAGACCCAGTACTTC	CASSLERGGKTQYF
once	TRBD1	TRBJ1-2	TRBV6-4	TGTGCCAGCAGTGTTACAGGGGGTAATTTTGACGGCTACACCTTC	CASSVTGGNFDGYTF
few	-	TRBJ1-5	TRBV6-1	TGTGCCAGCAGTGAAACGGGAGTCGTCAAGCCCCAGCATTTT	CASSETGVVKPQHF
-	-	TRBJ1-4	TRBV28	TGTGCCAGCAGCTCGGAGGGGTCGACTAATGAAAAACTGTTTTTT	CASSSEGSTNEKLFF
-	TRBD1	TRBJ1-6	TRBV5-1	TGCGCCAGCAGGGGCGGACAGGGGATGAATTCACCCCTCCACTTT	CASRGGQGMNSPLHF
once	TRBD1	TRBJ2-5	TRBV2	TGTGCCAGCAGTGAAGCCGGGACAGGGGATTTAGCGGGATTCCAAGAGACCCAGTACTTC	CASSEAGTGDLAGFQETQYF
-	-	TRBJ1-2	TRBV30	TGTGCCTGGGGACCCCGGGGGGATTATGGCTACACCTTC	CAWGPRGDYGYTF
-	-	TRBJ1-2	TRBV24-1	TGTGCCACCAGTGATCCGTCTGACTATGGCTACACCTTC	CATSDPSDYGYTF
-	TRBD1	TRBJ1-1	TRBV9	TGTGCCAGCAACCTCATACCCTCCGGGACAGGACAGAACACTGAAGCTTTCTTT	CASNLIPSGTGQNTEAFF
once	TRBD2	TRBJ2-3	TRBV19	TGTGCCAGTAGGAACCGCGGGACAGGCCAAAAAAGGGGACTAGCGGGAGGCACAGATACGCAGTATTTT	CASRNRGTGQKRGLAGGTDTQYF
-	-	TRBJ1-2	TRBV11-2	TGTGCCAGCAGCTTAAGCCCCAGGGCAGTTGGCTATGGCTACACCTTC	CASSLSPRAVGYGYTF
-	-	TRBJ1-3	TRBV6-1	TGTGCCAGCAGTGAAGGCAGCACAGCCACCATATATTTT	CASSEGSTATIYF
-	TRBD1	TRBJ2-7	TRBV5-1	TGCGCCTCGCAACCGGGACAGGGAACCTACGAGCAGTACTTC	CASQPGQGTYEQYF
-	-	TRBJ1-1	TRBV7-2	TGTGCCAGCAGCCGTAACCCAGGGGACACTGAAGCTTTCTTT	CASSRNPGDTEAFF
-	-	TRBJ1-1	TRBV24-1	TGTGCCACCAGTGCCTCGGGGTCGATGAACACTGAAGCTTTCTTT	CATSASGSMNTEAFF
-	-	TRBJ2-2	TRBV5-1	TGCGCCAGCAGCTTGACTCAGGGCTATTCCGGGGAGCTGTTTTTT	CASSLTQGYSGELFF
once	TRBD1	TRBJ1-4	TRBV7-9	TGTGCCAGCAGCTTTGGACAGGGGTATGAAAAACTGTTTTTT	CASSFGQGYEKLFF
few	-	TRBJ2-7	TRBV6-2/TRBV6-3	TGTGCCAGCAGTTACGCGGGCGGTTACGAGCAGTACTTC	CASSYAGGYEQYF
-	TRBD1	TRBJ1-5	TRBV18	TGTGCCAGCTCAGGGGGACAGAATAGCAATCAGCCCCAGCATTTT	CASSGGQNSNQPQHF
-	-	TRBJ2-7	TRBV6-5	TGTGCCAGCAGTTACTTGGGCAGCGGTTCCTACGAGCAGTACTTC	CASSYLGSGSYEQYF
-	TRBD1	TRBJ1-3	TRBV9	TGTGCCAGCAGCGTAATGGGACAGGGGTCCCTCTCTGGAAACACCATATATTTT	CASSVMGQGSLSGNTIYF
-	-	TRBJ1-2	TRBV30	TGTGCCTGGATCAATTTACGAGGTGGCTACACCTTC	CAWINLRGGYTF
-	-	TRBJ1-2	TRBV14	TGTGCCAGCAGCCAAGTTTTCCCTCCTGACAGGAACTATGGCTACACCTTC	CASSQVFPPDRNYGYTF
-	TRBD2	TRBJ2-1	TRBV24-1	TGTGCCACCAGTGATAGCGGGAGAACCAATGAGCAGTTCTTC	CATSDSGRTNEQFF
-	TRBD2	TRBJ2-3	TRBV7-3	TGTGCCAGCAGCGGTAGCGGGACTAGCACAGATACGCAGTATTTT	CASSGSGTSTDTQYF
-	TRBD1	TRBJ1-3	TRBV11-3	TGTGCCAGCAGCGCCGTACAGGGGGCCACCATATATTTT	CASSAVQGATIYF
-	-	TRBJ2-3	TRBV27	TGTGCCAGCAGTTCAAACAGGGAGACAGATACGCAGTATTTT	CASSSNRETDTQYF
-	TRBD2	TRBJ2-5	TRBV11-1	TGTGCCAGCAGCTTAGTAGAGCGGGGGGGAGAGGAGACCCAGTACTTC	CASSLVERGGEETQYF
-	TRBD1	TRBJ1-5	TRBV5-1	TGCGCCAGCAGCGGGGGACAGGGGGGTCAGCCCCAGCATTTT	CASSGGQGGQPQHF
-	-	TRBJ2-7	TRBV9	TGTGCCAGCTCAATTAGCTCCTACGAGCAGTACTTC	CASSISSYEQYF